The rows below give T cell receptor beta chains drawn from one sample of a study of graft-versus-host responses after intestinal transplantation. Sequenced by immunoSEQ multiplex PCR; TCRdb stores in-frame clones only, minus some. The profile shows 13,000 to 15,000 clones, roughly a third of them singletons. This specimen consisted of alloreactive CD8+ T cells from a mixed lymphocyte reaction culture, obtained before intestinal transplant. The receptors come from a human patient who received an intestinal transplant. Both conserved end residues are part of each CDR3. The D gene is left open where the match is weak. Clone size, where shown, is once, few, many, or a class for clones that have expanded.

TRBV4-1	TRBJ2-1	-	-	CASSYLSVDNEQFF	TGCGCCAGCAGCTACCTGAGCGTTGACAATGAGCAGTTCTTC
TRBV27	TRBJ2-1	-	-	CASSEITGYNEQFF	TGTGCCAGCAGTGAGATAACGGGCTACAATGAGCAGTTCTTC
TRBV6-6	TRBJ2-1	TRBD1	few	CASSTGTGWINEQFF	TGTGCCAGCAGCACCGGGACAGGGTGGATCAATGAGCAGTTCTTC
TRBV10-3	TRBJ1-3	TRBD1	few	CAITQTGPSSGNTIYF	TGTGCCATCACCCAGACAGGGCCGAGCTCTGGAAACACCATATATTTT
TRBV2	TRBJ2-2	TRBD1	few	CASSVDPQDRVIGTGELFF	TGTGCCAGCAGTGTTGACCCGCAGGACAGGGTAATTGGAACCGGGGAGCTGTTTTTT
TRBV6-4	TRBJ1-2	TRBD1	few	CASSDSTGLGYTF	TGTGCCAGCAGTGACTCGACAGGGCTCGGCTACACCTTC
TRBV13	TRBJ2-7	TRBD2	-	CASSLGPLSGEHYEQYF	TGTGCCAGCAGCCTGGGGCCTCTTAGCGGGGAACACTACGAGCAGTACTTC
TRBV7-9	TRBJ2-7	TRBD1	-	CASSAKGAGASSYEQYF	TGTGCCAGCAGCGCCAAGGGGGCTGGCGCTAGCTCCTACGAGCAGTACTTC
TRBV29-1	TRBJ2-5	-	-	CSVAPGETQYF	TGCAGCGTTGCCCCGGGGGAGACCCAGTACTTC
TRBV11-2	TRBJ2-1	TRBD2	few	CASSLLAGVYNEQFF	TGTGCCAGCAGCCTACTAGCGGGGGTCTACAATGAGCAGTTCTTC